A selection of T cell receptor beta chains follows, all from one sample in a study of regulatory and conventional T cells in RAG deficiency. Generated by immunoSEQ multiplex PCR, the TCRdb table keeps only in-frame clones and is missing some. This table has under 20,000 clones, roughly 86% appearing once. This sample also appeared in a second study, on regulatory T cells.

The sequencing input was Tregs sorted from blood. The receptors stem from a human donor in good health. Both conserved end residues are part of each CDR3. A D gene is named only where the DNA matches it firmly. The size of a clone is reported for some rows only, either as once, few or many, or as a class for expanded clones.

V: TRBV5-1; J: TRBJ2-7; size: NA; D: NA; DNA: TGCGCCAGCAGCTTTGGGGTGGGAGCCTACGAGCAGTACTTC; CDR3: CASSFGVGAYEQYF
V: TRBV6-5; J: TRBJ2-3; size: once; D: NA; DNA: TGTGCCAGCAGCCGACAGGGAGGGGCAGATACGCAGTATTTT; CDR3: CASSRQGGADTQYF
V: TRBV11-2; J: TRBJ1-5; size: NA; D: TRBD1; DNA: TGTGCCAGCAGCGACAGGGGTCCCAATCAGCCCCAGCATTTT; CDR3: CASSDRGPNQPQHF
V: TRBV7-9; J: TRBJ2-1; size: NA; D: TRBD1; DNA: TGTGCCAGCAGCACCCGATTCCAAGACAGGGCCCATGAGCAGTTCTTC; CDR3: CASSTRFQDRAHEQFF
V: TRBV5-4; J: TRBJ1-2; size: NA; D: NA; DNA: TGTGCCAGCAGCCTATCAACGGTACCCCTTGGCTACACCTTC; CDR3: CASSLSTVPLGYTF
V: TRBV28; J: TRBJ2-7; size: NA; D: NA; DNA: TGTGCCAGCAGTTTAGGGTCCACCTACGAGCAGTACTTC; CDR3: CASSLGSTYEQYF
V: TRBV15; J: TRBJ2-2; size: NA; D: TRBD1; DNA: TGTGCCACCAGCAGAAGGACAGGGGGCACCGGGGAGCTGTTTTTT; CDR3: CATSRRTGGTGELFF
V: TRBV5-1; J: TRBJ1-3; size: NA; D: NA; DNA: TGCGCCAGCAGCTTGGGTCCAGGAACACAAGGAAACACCATATATTTT; CDR3: CASSLGPGTQGNTIYF
V: TRBV27; J: TRBJ2-5; size: NA; D: TRBD1; DNA: TGTGCCAGGGGACAGGGGTGTGAGACCCAGTACTTC; CDR3: CARGQGCETQYF
V: TRBV5-4; J: TRBJ2-3; size: once; D: NA; DNA: TGTGCCAGCAGCGAAACCCGGGTGGATACGCAGTATTTT; CDR3: CASSETRVDTQYF
V: TRBV30; J: TRBJ2-1; size: NA; D: NA; DNA: TGTGCCTGGGACAGGACGGTGTACAATGAGCAGTTCTTC; CDR3: CAWDRTVYNEQFF
V: TRBV6-5; J: TRBJ2-3; size: NA; D: TRBD2; DNA: TGTGCCAGCAGTTACTCTGGCGGGGGGGGGCGAGATACGCAGTATTTT; CDR3: CASSYSGGGGRDTQYF
V: TRBV19; J: TRBJ1-1; size: NA; D: NA; DNA: TGTGCCAGTAGTATAGACGGGGTGAACACTGAAGCTTTCTTT; CDR3: CASSIDGVNTEAFF
V: TRBV6-5; J: TRBJ2-1; size: NA; D: NA; DNA: TGTGCCCCCAGCGGCGCGGGACCTAACTACAATGAGCAGTTCTTC; CDR3: CAPSGAGPNYNEQFF
V: TRBV18; J: TRBJ2-5; size: NA; D: NA; DNA: TGTGCCAGCTCACCAAAGGAGACCCAGTACTTC; CDR3: CASSPKETQYF
V: TRBV12-5; J: TRBJ2-7; size: NA; D: NA; DNA: TGTGCTAGTGGTTTTTATGGCAGAGACTACGAGCAGTACTTC; CDR3: CASGFYGRDYEQYF
V: TRBV6-1; J: TRBJ1-2; size: NA; D: NA; DNA: TGTGCCAGCTATAGGGGAGATATCGGAGGCTACACCTTC; CDR3: CASYRGDIGGYTF
V: TRBV18; J: TRBJ2-1; size: NA; D: TRBD1; DNA: TGTGCCAGCTCACCACAGACAGGGACCTCCTACAATGAGCAGTTCTTC; CDR3: CASSPQTGTSYNEQFF
V: TRBV6-6; J: TRBJ1-1; size: NA; D: NA; DNA: TGTGCCAGCACCTTCTGGGACACTGAAGCCTTCTTT; CDR3: CASTFWDTEAFF
V: TRBV5-1; J: TRBJ2-2; size: NA; D: NA; DNA: TGCGCCAGCAGCAGGACCGCGAACACCGGGGAGCTGTTTTTT; CDR3: CASSRTANTGELFF
V: TRBV5-6; J: TRBJ1-2; size: NA; D: TRBD1; DNA: TGTGCCAGCAGCTTCCAGGGGGCTCATCCCGTCTACACCTTC; CDR3: CASSFQGAHPVYTF
V: TRBV6-5; J: TRBJ2-2; size: NA; D: NA; DNA: TGTGCCAGCAGTTACTCGAACACCGGGGAGCTGTTTTTT; CDR3: CASSYSNTGELFF
V: TRBV6-1; J: TRBJ1-3; size: NA; D: NA; DNA: TGTGCCAGCAGTGAAGGCGGAAACACCATATATTTT; CDR3: CASSEGGNTIYF
V: TRBV7-9; J: TRBJ2-7; size: NA; D: NA; DNA: TGTGCCAGCAGCTTAGAGGGCATCCCCTACGAGCAGTACTTC; CDR3: CASSLEGIPYEQYF
V: TRBV7-2; J: TRBJ1-1; size: NA; D: NA; DNA: TGTGCCAGCAGCTTAGCGAACCCCACGGAGCTCTCCAGGGCCACTGAAGCTTTCTTT; CDR3: CASSLANPTELSRATEAFF
V: TRBV9; J: TRBJ2-7; size: few; D: NA; DNA: TGTGCCAGCAGCCGGTCTCCCGGGGACGAGCAGTACTTC; CDR3: CASSRSPGDEQYF
V: TRBV6-5; J: TRBJ1-2; size: NA; D: TRBD1; DNA: TGTGCCAGCAGCCAGGACAGGGGCTCTCGCTACACCTTC; CDR3: CASSQDRGSRYTF
V: TRBV6-1; J: TRBJ2-2; size: NA; D: TRBD2; DNA: TGTGCCAGCTTGAGCGGGAGGCAAACCGGGGAGCTGTTTTTT; CDR3: CASLSGRQTGELFF
V: TRBV6-6; J: TRBJ1-1; size: NA; D: NA; DNA: TGTGCCAGCAGTTACCCCGAATCGGGCACTGAAGCTTTCTTT; CDR3: CASSYPESGTEAFF
V: TRBV2; J: TRBJ1-2; size: NA; D: TRBD1; DNA: TGTGCCAGCACACCAGACAGGGATAGAGGCTACACCTTC; CDR3: CASTPDRDRGYTF
V: TRBV7-2; J: TRBJ1-3; size: NA; D: NA; DNA: TGTGCCAGCAGCTTAGTCGCGGGGCTCGGAAACACCATATATTTT; CDR3: CASSLVAGLGNTIYF
V: TRBV27; J: TRBJ1-2; size: NA; D: NA; DNA: TGTGCCAGCAGTTCAGGGGTAGGTGGCTACACCTTC; CDR3: CASSSGVGGYTF
V: TRBV5-1; J: TRBJ1-1; size: NA; D: TRBD1; DNA: TGCGCCAGCAGCTTAACCGACAGGGCAGGAGTAAACACTGAAGCTTTCTTT; CDR3: CASSLTDRAGVNTEAFF
V: TRBV5-1; J: TRBJ2-1; size: NA; D: NA; DNA: TGCGCCAGCAGCTTGGGGTCTAGCCGAGACAATGAGCAGTTCTTC; CDR3: CASSLGSSRDNEQFF
V: TRBV5-1; J: TRBJ2-1; size: NA; D: TRBD2; DNA: TGCGCCAGCAGCTCTAGCGGGGGGAGTTACAATGAGCAGTTCTTC; CDR3: CASSSSGGSYNEQFF
V: TRBV27; J: TRBJ1-6; size: NA; D: NA; DNA: TGTGCTACGCGGACAGCTAATTCACCCCTCCACTTT; CDR3: CATRTANSPLHF
V: TRBV9; J: TRBJ1-2; size: NA; D: NA; DNA: TGTGCCAGCAGCGTAGCAGATAGGGCCAACTATGGCTACACCTTC; CDR3: CASSVADRANYGYTF
V: TRBV7-9; J: TRBJ1-1; size: once; D: NA; DNA: TGTGCCAGCAGCTTACGAGAGGGAGAAGGCGCTTTCTTT; CDR3: CASSLREGEGAFF
V: TRBV7-8; J: TRBJ2-7; size: NA; D: NA; DNA: TGTGCCAGCAGCTTAAGTCCCGCGTACGAGCAGTACTTC; CDR3: CASSLSPAYEQYF
V: TRBV5-5; J: TRBJ2-2; size: NA; D: NA; DNA: TGTGCCAGCAGCTTGGTCCAGGGACCCACCGGGGAGCTGTTTTTT; CDR3: CASSLVQGPTGELFF
V: TRBV6-5; J: TRBJ2-7; size: NA; D: NA; DNA: TGTGCCAGCAGCAGATCGTGGGAGCAGTACTTC; CDR3: CASSRSWEQYF
V: TRBV7-3; J: TRBJ2-1; size: NA; D: TRBD2; DNA: TGTGCCAGCAGCCCGCGGGAGGGCTCCTACAATGAGCAGTTCTTC; CDR3: CASSPREGSYNEQFF
V: TRBV19; J: TRBJ2-3; size: NA; D: TRBD2; DNA: TGTGCCAGTAGCACAGGGACTAGCGGGGTTACAGATACGCAGTATTTT; CDR3: CASSTGTSGVTDTQYF
V: TRBV15; J: TRBJ2-5; size: NA; D: TRBD1; DNA: TGTGCCACCTTGGGACAGTCGGAGACCCAGTACTTC; CDR3: CATLGQSETQYF
V: TRBV18; J: TRBJ1-1; size: NA; D: NA; DNA: TGTGCCAGCTCACCATCGCAGATGAACACTGAAGCTTTCTTT; CDR3: CASSPSQMNTEAFF
V: TRBV5-1; J: TRBJ2-7; size: NA; D: NA; DNA: TGCGCCAGCAGCTTGGTGGAGGGGCACTACGAGCAGTACTTC; CDR3: CASSLVEGHYEQYF
V: TRBV19; J: TRBJ2-7; size: NA; D: TRBD2; DNA: TGTGCCAGTAGTGCCACTAGCGGGAGGGACGCCTACGAGCAGTACTTC; CDR3: CASSATSGRDAYEQYF
V: TRBV5-5; J: TRBJ2-6; size: NA; D: NA; DNA: TGTGCCAGCGAGTGTATTGTCGCACAAAGTCGGGCCAACGTCCTGACTTTC; CDR3: CASECIVAQSRANVLTF
V: TRBV4-2; J: TRBJ2-4; size: NA; D: TRBD2; DNA: TGTGCCAGCAGCCAAGGTCCTGGCGGGGGGACTCAAAACATTCAGTACTTC; CDR3: CASSQGPGGGTQNIQYF
V: TRBV10-2; J: TRBJ2-3; size: NA; D: TRBD1; DNA: TGCGCCAGCAGTGCGGGCAAGGGGGCAGTTGGAGATACGCGGTATTTT; CDR3: CASSAGKGAVGDTRYF